This is a list of T cell receptor beta chains from one sample in a study of blood T cells in healthy people across ages. TCRdb passed the 5' RACE reads through MiXCR, listing each CDR3 protein once. The table shows some 1.8 million distinct CDR3 sequences, with 35% to 50% occurring only once. The sequenced material came from blood. Source of these receptors: a human donor in good health. Each CDR3 is given with its conserved first and last residue. D genes are given only for firm matches. Size is omitted from some rows. Given values are once, few, many or a class for expanded clones.

v_gene,j_gene,abundance,d_gene,CDR3nt,CDR3aa
TRBV4-2,TRBJ1-1,.,.,TGTGCCAGCAGCGACAGATACACTGAAGCTTTCTTT,CASSDRYTEAFF
TRBV2,TRBJ2-1,few,.,TGTGCCAGCGGAGAAACGAATGAGGACTACAATGAGCAGTTCTTC,CASGETNEDYNEQFF
TRBV7-2,TRBJ2-5,.,.,TGCGCCAACAGCTTGGGAGCAGGGGTAGAGACCCAGTACTTC,CANSLGAGVETQYF
TRBV27,TRBJ2-3,.,.,TGTGCCAGCAGTTTGGACTTATTCACAGATACGCAGTATTTT,CASSLDLFTDTQYF
TRBV4-3,TRBJ1-4,.,.,TGCGCCAGCAGCCAAAGGCAGGGAAGGGAAAAACTGTTTTTT,CASSQRQGREKLFF
TRBV7-8,TRBJ2-7,.,TRBD1,TGTGCCAGCAGCCGGGACAGGGCGGCGTACGAGCAGTACTTC,CASSRDRAAYEQYF
TRBV7-8,TRBJ2-7,.,.,TGTGCCGGGGGATACGGGTTTCGGACGGACGAGCAGTACTTC,CAGGYGFRTDEQYF
TRBV7-9,TRBJ2-3,.,.,TGTGCCAGCAGCTTAGACGGGGAAATGGGCACAGATACGCAGTATTTT,CASSLDGEMGTDTQYF
TRBV29-1,TRBJ2-3,many,.,TGCAGCGTTCCAGGGATGTGGGGAGATACGCAGTATTTT,CSVPGMWGDTQYF
TRBV7-2,TRBJ2-4,.,.,TGTGCCAGCAGCTTAGTTCTGTCAGGGCAGGGGTTTAACATTCAGTACTTC,CASSLVLSGQGFNIQYF
TRBV7-2,TRBJ2-6,.,.,TGTGCCAGCAGCCCCCGCGGACGCAGTGGGGCCAACGTCCTGACTTTC,CASSPRGRSGANVLTF
TRBV12-3/TRBV12-4,TRBJ2-4,few,.,TGTGCCAGCCCTTGGGCCGGGGGTGGGCCCCACAACATTCAGTACTTC,CASPWAGGGPHNIQYF
TRBV5-1,TRBJ2-5,.,.,TGCGCCAGCAGCCAACGAAATGGTATAGGGTCGGGGGAGACCCAGTACTTC,CASSQRNGIGSGETQYF
TRBV4-3,TRBJ1-2,.,.,TGCGCCAGCAGCCTTAGGATACAGGGAGATGGCTACACCTTC,CASSLRIQGDGYTF
TRBV12-3/TRBV12-4,TRBJ1-2,many,.,TGCGCCAGCAGCTTGGGCGGACTCGGCTACACCTTC,CASSLGGLGYTF
TRBV5-5,TRBJ1-2,.,.,TGTGCCAGCAGCCCGGGCCTCATGGGGGGCTACACCTTC,CASSPGLMGGYTF
TRBV29-1,TRBJ1-5,.,.,TGCAGCGTTGGACAGTTCAATCAGCCCCAGCATTTT,CSVGQFNQPQHF
TRBV20-1,TRBJ2-7,.,.,TGCAGTGCTAGAGCCCCTTCCGGGACAATGAACGAGCAGTACTTC,CSARAPSGTMNEQYF
TRBV7-9,TRBJ2-7,.,.,TGTGCCAGCAGCGCAATAGGCTACGAGCAGTACTTC,CASSAIGYEQYF
TRBV7-9,TRBJ2-1,.,TRBD2,TGTGCCAGCAGCTTCAGCGGTCGGGGGGAGTTCTTC,CASSFSGRGEFF
TRBV7-3,TRBJ2-1,.,.,TGTGCCAGCAGCCCAGGGGCGGTAAGCTCCTACAATGAGCAGTTCTTC,CASSPGAVSSYNEQFF
TRBV4-3,TRBJ1-2,.,.,TGCGCCAGCAGCCAAGCGGCGAGCGTTGGGTACACCTTC,CASSQAASVGYTF
TRBV7-9,TRBJ2-7,.,.,TGTGCCAGCACCCTTAGCGGCCTCAACTACGAGCAGTACTTC,CASTLSGLNYEQYF
TRBV5-1,TRBJ1-2,few,TRBD1,TGCGCCAGCAGCATTGACAGGGGTGGCTACACCTTC,CASSIDRGGYTF
TRBV4-2,TRBJ2-3,few,TRBD2,TGTGCCAGCAGCCAAGATCCTTTGACTAGCGGGGGGGCAGGCGATACGCAGTATTTT,CASSQDPLTSGGAGDTQYF
TRBV28,TRBJ1-4,.,.,TGTGCCAGCAGGACAGTTGGGACTAATGAAAAACTGTTTTTT,CASRTVGTNEKLFF
TRBV4-3,TRBJ1-6,once,TRBD1,TGCGCCAGCAGCTTCATACACGGGACAGGAGCATATCCCCTCCACTTT,CASSFIHGTGAYPLHF
TRBV7-8,TRBJ1-5,.,.,TGTGCCAGCAGCCCCCCGGGTTATAGCGATCAGCCCCAGCATTTT,CASSPPGYSDQPQHF
TRBV12-3/TRBV12-4,TRBJ1-5,.,.,TGTGCCAGCTCATCTGGGTGGAAGAATCAGCCCCAGCATTTT,CASSSGWKNQPQHF
TRBV4-2,TRBJ2-3,.,.,TGTGCTAGCAGCCAAGGTCTGGAGGCTATGCAGTATTTT,CASSQGLEAMQYF
TRBV20-1,TRBJ1-5,few,TRBD1,TGCAGTGCCCCTGACAGGGTTAATCAGCCCCAGCATTTT,CSAPDRVNQPQHF
TRBV6-6,TRBJ2-7,.,.,TGTGCCAGCAGTTACGGGATACAGCAGGGCGCCTACAATGAGCAGTACTTC,CASSYGIQQGAYNEQYF
TRBV5-1,TRBJ2-2,.,.,TGCGCCAGCAGCCGGCTCTCCGGGGGTGTGAACACCGGGGAGCTGTTTTTT,CASSRLSGGVNTGELFF
TRBV5-1,TRBJ2-7,.,.,TGCGCCAGTCCGTACACGACTAACGGCTTGCTGTACTTC,CASPYTTNGLLYF
TRBV2,TRBJ1-4,.,.,TGTGCCAGCAGCCCAGGGCAAGCAACTAATGAAAAACTGTTTTTT,CASSPGQATNEKLFF
TRBV6-2/TRBV6-3,TRBJ2-5,.,.,TGTACCAGCAGTTACAAAAGCGCTTGGCCCCAAGAGACCCAGTACTTC,CTSSYKSAWPQETQYF
TRBV5-1,TRBJ2-5,few,.,TGCGCCAGCAGCATCGCCTCAGGGGAGCAAGAGACCCAGTACTTC,CASSIASGEQETQYF
TRBV7-9,TRBJ2-7,few,TRBD2,TGTGCCAGCAGCTCATTCAGCGGGGAATACGAGCAGTACTTC,CASSSFSGEYEQYF
TRBV28,TRBJ2-7,few,TRBD1,TGTGCCAGCACAGGGGGTCTGCGCTACGAGCAGTACTTC,CASTGGLRYEQYF
TRBV21-1,TRBJ2-1,.,.,TGTGCCAGCAGCAAATATTGGGAGAATGAGCAGTTCTTC,CASSKYWENEQFF
TRBV20-1,TRBJ2-1,.,TRBD1,TGCAGTGCTAGAGGGACAGGGGGCTTCTACAATGAGCAGTTCTTC,CSARGTGGFYNEQFF
TRBV5-1,TRBJ2-7,.,TRBD1,TGCGCCAGCAGCATGACGGACAGGGGCAATTCCTACGAGCAGTACTTC,CASSMTDRGNSYEQYF
TRBV20-1,TRBJ1-5,few,TRBD1,TGCAGTGCTAGCGTACAGGGGGGCAATCAGCCCCAGCATTTT,CSASVQGGNQPQHF
TRBV15,TRBJ1-6,few,.,TGTGCCACCAGCAGAGATCGCCAAAGGAATAATTCACCCCTCCACTTT,CATSRDRQRNNSPLHF
TRBV5-5,TRBJ2-4,.,.,TGTGCCAGCAGCTGGGGTTCGGGGCGGAACATTCAGTACTTC,CASSWGSGRNIQYF
TRBV9,TRBJ2-1,.,TRBD1,TGTGCCAGCAGCCCGGGACAGGGAATGGATGAGCAGTTCTTC,CASSPGQGMDEQFF
TRBV7-2,TRBJ2-1,.,.,TGTGCCAGCAGCTTCGGGCCAACTGAGCAGTTCTTC,CASSFGPTEQFF
TRBV29-1,TRBJ1-1,.,.,TGCAGCGTTGACTCAGGGGTCCACACTGAAGCTTTCTTT,CSVDSGVHTEAFF
TRBV6-2/TRBV6-3,TRBJ2-1,.,TRBD2,TGTGCCAGCTCAGCGGGGGCCCTCTACAATGAGCAGTTCTTC,CASSAGALYNEQFF
TRBV12-5,TRBJ1-5,few,.,TGTGCTAGTGGTTTGCGGCAGGTTCGCAATCAGCCCCAGCATTTT,CASGLRQVRNQPQHF
TRBV28,TRBJ1-5,.,TRBD1,TGTGCCAGCAGTTTTGAGGGGGCCGGCAATCAGCCCCAGCATTTT,CASSFEGAGNQPQHF
TRBV29-1,TRBJ1-5,.,TRBD1,TGCAGCGTTGAAATTGGACAGGGTAGTCAGCCCCAGCATTTT,CSVEIGQGSQPQHF
TRBV6-5,TRBJ1-2,.,.,TGTGCCAGCAGCCCTACCGGGGTGGTGTACTATGGCTACACCTTC,CASSPTGVVYYGYTF
TRBV18,TRBJ1-1,.,.,TGTGCCAGCTCGTCAGGGTGGGACACTGAAGCTTTCTTT,CASSSGWDTEAFF
TRBV6-5,TRBJ2-7,few,.,TGTGCCAGCAGCCGCTTACCCGGGACGGAGCGGAACGAGCAGTACTTC,CASSRLPGTERNEQYF
TRBV7-2,TRBJ1-2,.,.,TGTGCCAGCAGCTTCCAGTCAGCGGAGGGCTTAGGCTACACCTTC,CASSFQSAEGLGYTF
TRBV5-6,TRBJ2-1,few,.,TGTGCCAGCGGATACCTCGGGGCTTACAATGAGCAGTTCTTC,CASGYLGAYNEQFF